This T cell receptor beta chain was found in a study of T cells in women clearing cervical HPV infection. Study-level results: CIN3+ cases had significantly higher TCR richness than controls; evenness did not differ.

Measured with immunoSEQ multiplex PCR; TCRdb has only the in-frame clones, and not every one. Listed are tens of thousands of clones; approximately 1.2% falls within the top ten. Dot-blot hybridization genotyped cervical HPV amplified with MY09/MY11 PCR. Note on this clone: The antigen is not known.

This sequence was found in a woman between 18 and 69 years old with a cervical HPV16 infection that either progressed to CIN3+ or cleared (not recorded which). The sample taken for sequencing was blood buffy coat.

CDR3: CSASGDSLNTGELFF. CDR3 DNA (partial): TGCAGTGCTAGTGGGGACTCGCTCAACACCGGGGAG. This chain connects TRBV20-1 to TRBJ2-2, with D possibly TRBD2 on 6 matching bases. The read gets to within 3 residues of the CDR3 end, and the germline J gene fills in the rest. The CDR3 extends over 15 amino acids. V lost 3 bases and J 2 bases, leaving 13 bases between the germline ends. In germline, CDR1 is DFQATT, CDR2 SNEGSKA (reference sequence).